The 4 T cell receptor beta chains below come from one sample, sequenced in a study of control samples from healthy donors and cancer patients. TCRdb keeps only in-frame clones here, not all; method: immunoSEQ multiplex PCR. This sample has about 150,000 clones; roughly 89% occur once, and the top ten carry less than 5.5%. Sequencing was carried out using blood. The receptors were gathered from a man under 40 in good health.

The V call is TRBV6-5, the J call TRBJ1-2, with D hard to call. V was shortened by 2 bases and J by 0 bases, with 10 bases between the two germline ends. This CDR3 is 15 amino acids long. Germline lookup yields CDR1 MNHEY and CDR2 SVGAGI. The CDR3 protein is CASSYDLEANYGYTF. The DNA for the CDR3 is TGTGCCAGCAGTTACGATCTAGAAGCTAACTATGGCTACACCTTC.

The gene calls are TRBV3-1 (or the pseudogene TRBV3-2) and TRBJ1-4, with 8 bases matching TRBD1. Germline V gene lookup returns CDR1 LGHDT and CDR2 YNNKEL (reference sequence). CDR3 length: 17 residues. V lost 1 base to trimming and J lost 3 bases; unmatched junction nucleotides: 7. CDR3 sequence reads: CASSQGNYRGSNEKLFF. The CDR3 DNA follows: TGTGCCAGCAGCCAAGGCAACTACAGGGGGTCTAATGAAAAACTGTTTTTT.

The rearrangement links TRBV6-5 to TRBJ1-1; 7 bases are shared with TRBD1. Germline V gives CDR1 MNHEY, CDR2 SVGAGI. CDR3 length: 14 residues. After removal of 5 bases from V and 4 bases from J, the junction contained 7 bases not matched to a gene. The CDR3 DNA is TGTGCCAGCAGTCTGGACAGGTTCAGCACTGAAGCTTTCTTT. Amino acids: CASSLDRFSTEAFF.

The CDR3 nucleotides read TGTGCCAGCAGCTTAGTGGGGGGAAATGGCTACACCTTC. Translating it yields CASSLVGGNGYTF. The V gene is TRBV7-2, the J gene TRBJ1-2; D is possibly TRBD1 (5 bases). V was clipped by 1 base and J by 6 bases, with 9 bases between them. Germline V lookup: CDR1 SGHTA, CDR2 FQGNSA. This CDR3 is built from 13 residues.